Sequencing of this T cell receptor beta chain was carried out in a study of blood T cell repertoires in COVID-19. The overall study: Researchers got acute and convalescent COVID-19 samples from the United States, Italy and Spain. PBMCs, B-cell-depleted T cells, or T cells were the source of the cDNA or gDNA that made up the material.

Clones were read by immunoSEQ multiplex PCR, and TCRdb kept only the in-frame ones, dropping some. The sample consists of 140,000 to 150,000 clones, 60% to 85% of them appearing once. The CDR3 is 14 amino acids. Germline CDR1 is SNHLY and CDR2 is FYNNEI. The V and J ends lost 2 bases and 1 base respectively, with 8 bases between them. The sequence was collected from a man between 50 and 59 years old with acute or convalescent COVID-19. The sequenced material came from peripheral blood. The chain couples TRBV2 to TRBJ1-1; D gene ambiguous. CDR3 loop: CASSEYSKNTEAFF. The DNA of the CDR3 is TGTGCCAGCAGTGAATATAGCAAGAACACTGAAGCTTTCTTT.